The next 9 T cell receptor beta chains were all read from a single sample in a study of cytomegalovirus exposure and HLA in healthy donors. TCRdb's copy holds only in-frame clones and misses some; the assay was immunoSEQ multiplex PCR. The sample has about 100,000 clones, approximately 94% seen once. Sample: PBMCs. The receptors here all came from a young woman in good health and CMV-seronegative.

J is TRBJ1-1 and V is TRBV14; 7 bases agree with TRBD1. The V gene end was trimmed by 4 bases and the J gene end by 0 bases; junction bases not matched to a gene: 2. CDR3 length: 14 amino acids. Looked up from germline, CDR1 is SGHDN and CDR2 is FVKESK. The CDR3 is CASSRDSMNTEAFF. DNA for the CDR3: TGTGCCAGCAGCCGGGACAGCATGAACACTGAAGCTTTCTTT. Full variable domain (remainder filled in from reference TRBV14 and TRBJ1-1): EAGVTQFPSHSVIEKGQTVTLRCDPISGHDNLYWYRRVMGKEIKFLLHFVKESKQDESGMPNNRFLAERTGGTYSTLKVQPAELEDSGVYFCASSRDSMNTEAFFGQGTRLTVV.

This chain joins TRBV9 and TRBJ2-6, with 9 bases matching TRBD1. Germline CDR1 is SGDLS and CDR2 is YYNGEE. The CDR3 covers 17 residues. With V trimmed by 3 bases and J by 4 bases, 8 bases remained unmatched. The CDR3 protein is CASSATGTGTGANVLTF. CDR3 bases: TGTGCCAGCAGCGCCACCGGGACAGGGACCGGGGCCAACGTCCTGACTTTC.

J is TRBJ2-5 and V is TRBV4-1, with D maybe TRBD1 (6 bases). Per the germline V gene, CDR1 is MGHRA and CDR2 is YSYEKL. V gave up 1 base and J gave up 4 bases, with 10 bases separating them. The CDR3 extends over 14 amino acids. CDR3 DNA sequence: TGCGCCAGCAGCCAAGCCCCAGGGGTAGAGACCCAGTACTTC. It is translated as CASSQAPGVETQYF.

This sequence joins TRBV27 and TRBJ1-1; possible D gene TRBD1, 5 bases. This CDR3 has 15 residues. Trimming took 5 bases from V and 1 from J, leaving 14 bases between them. Germline CDR1 MNHEY, CDR2 SMNVEV (reference sequence). Here the CDR3 reads CASSRAGPKNTEAFF. CDR3 nucleotides: TGTGCCAGCAGTCGCGCGGGACCGAAGAACACTGAAGCTTTCTTT.

V usage is TRBV9 and J usage is TRBJ1-2, with D perhaps matching TRBD1 (6 bases). Germline V gene lookup returns CDR1 SGDLS and CDR2 YYNGEE. The CDR3 loop spans 17 amino acids. V was cut by 0 bases and J by 0 bases, with 15 bases left in between. This CDR3 reads CASSVAEGHRANYGYTF. In DNA form, the CDR3 reads TGTGCCAGCAGCGTAGCTGAGGGACATCGAGCTAACTATGGCTACACCTTC.

The rearrangement links TRBV11-2 to TRBJ1-1, with unresolved D. The CDR3 has 14 amino acids. Trimming cost V 5 bases and J 3 bases, with 13 bases left between them. Germline V gene lookup returns CDR1 SGHAT and CDR2 FQNNGV. In DNA form, the CDR3 reads TGTGCCAGCAGCCCCCGGTCGGGATACACTGAAGCTTTCTTT. Translated: CASSPRSGYTEAFF.

CDR3 residues: CASSPYSDSPIWAFF. CDR3 in DNA: TGTGCCAGCAGTCCCTACTCGGACAGCCCCATTTGGGCTTTCTTT. The chain employs TRBV28 and TRBJ1-1; TRBD1 is a possible D gene (6 bases). CDR1 MDHEN and CDR2 SYDVKM come from the germline V gene. The CDR3 length is 15 residues. The V and J ends lost 5 bases and 11 bases respectively, with 24 bases between them.

The chain uses TRBV28 and TRBJ1-1, with unresolved D. CDR1 MDHEN and CDR2 SYDVKM come from the germline V gene. This CDR3 has 14 amino acids. Deletions cut 7 bases from V and 5 bases from J, with 17 bases between. The CDR3 DNA sequence: TGTGCCAGCATAGCGGGCCCAAGAGGGACTGAAGCTTTCTTT. Its protein is CASIAGPRGTEAFF.

Points on this clone: Within the sample, other DNA sequences also encode this same CDR3. This rearrangement joins TRBV6-5 to TRBJ1-2; D remains ambiguous. The CDR3 has 13 residues. Trimming left V 3 bases short and J 3 bases short, with 8 bases between. CDR1 MNHEY and CDR2 SVGAGI come from the germline V gene. This CDR3 is CASSYSTDYGYTF. CDR3 bases: TGTGCCAGCAGTTATTCTACAGACTATGGCTACACCTTC.